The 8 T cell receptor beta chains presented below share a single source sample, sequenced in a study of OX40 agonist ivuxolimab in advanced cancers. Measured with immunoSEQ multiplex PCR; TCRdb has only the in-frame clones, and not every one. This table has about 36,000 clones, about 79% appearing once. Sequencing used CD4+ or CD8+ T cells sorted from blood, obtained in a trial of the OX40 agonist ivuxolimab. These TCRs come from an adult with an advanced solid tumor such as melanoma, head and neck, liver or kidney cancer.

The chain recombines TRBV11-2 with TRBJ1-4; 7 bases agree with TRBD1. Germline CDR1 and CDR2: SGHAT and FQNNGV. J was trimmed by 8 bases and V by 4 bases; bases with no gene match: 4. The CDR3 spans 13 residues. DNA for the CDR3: TGTGCCAGCAGCTCGACAGGGAGCGAAAAACTGTTTTTT. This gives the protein CASSSTGSEKLFF.

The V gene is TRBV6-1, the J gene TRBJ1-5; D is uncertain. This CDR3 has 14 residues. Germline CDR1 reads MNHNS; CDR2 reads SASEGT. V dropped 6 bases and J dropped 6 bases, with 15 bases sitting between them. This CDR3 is CASSETWGLQPQHF. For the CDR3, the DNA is TGTGCCAGCAGCGAAACGTGGGGTCTTCAGCCCCAGCATTTT.

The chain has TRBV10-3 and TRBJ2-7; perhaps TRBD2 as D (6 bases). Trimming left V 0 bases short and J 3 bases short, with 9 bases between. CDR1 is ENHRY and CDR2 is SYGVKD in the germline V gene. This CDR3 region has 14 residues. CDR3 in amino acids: CAISESGSGYEQYV. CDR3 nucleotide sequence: TGTGCCATCAGTGAGTCAGGTAGCGGCTACGAGCAGTACGTC.

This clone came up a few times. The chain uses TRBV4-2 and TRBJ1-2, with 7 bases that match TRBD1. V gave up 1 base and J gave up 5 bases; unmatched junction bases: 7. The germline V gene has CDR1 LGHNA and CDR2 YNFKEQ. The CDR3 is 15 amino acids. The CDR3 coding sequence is TGTGCCAGCAGCCAAGCGGGGGGACAGAATTATGGCTACACCTTC. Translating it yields CASSQAGGQNYGYTF.

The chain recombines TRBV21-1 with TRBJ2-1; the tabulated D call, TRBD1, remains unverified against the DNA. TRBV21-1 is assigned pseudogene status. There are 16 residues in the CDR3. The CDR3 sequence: CASSDAQGFTSNEQFF. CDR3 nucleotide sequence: TGTGCCAGCAGCGACGCACAGGGATTTACATCGAATGAGCAGTTCTTC.

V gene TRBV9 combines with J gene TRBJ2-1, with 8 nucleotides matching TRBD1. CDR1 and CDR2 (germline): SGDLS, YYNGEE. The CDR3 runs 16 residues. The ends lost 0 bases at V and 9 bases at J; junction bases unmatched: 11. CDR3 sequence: CASSVVGTGRYLEQFF. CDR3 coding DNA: TGTGCCAGCAGCGTAGTGGGGACAGGTCGATATCTTGAGCAGTTCTTC.

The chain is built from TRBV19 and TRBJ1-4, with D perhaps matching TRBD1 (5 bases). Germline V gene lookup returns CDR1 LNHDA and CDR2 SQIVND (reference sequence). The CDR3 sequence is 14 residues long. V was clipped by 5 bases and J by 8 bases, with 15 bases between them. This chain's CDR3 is CASSPRVKGEKLFF. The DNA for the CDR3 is TGTGCCAGTAGTCCACGCGTCAAGGGGGAAAAACTGTTTTTT.

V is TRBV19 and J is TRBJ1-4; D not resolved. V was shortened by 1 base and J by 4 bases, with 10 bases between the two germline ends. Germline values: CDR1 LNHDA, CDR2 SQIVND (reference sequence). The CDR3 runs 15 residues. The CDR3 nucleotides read TGTGCCAGTAGTATAGGAAGGGCCCGTAATGAAAAACTGTTTTTT. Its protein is CASSIGRARNEKLFF.